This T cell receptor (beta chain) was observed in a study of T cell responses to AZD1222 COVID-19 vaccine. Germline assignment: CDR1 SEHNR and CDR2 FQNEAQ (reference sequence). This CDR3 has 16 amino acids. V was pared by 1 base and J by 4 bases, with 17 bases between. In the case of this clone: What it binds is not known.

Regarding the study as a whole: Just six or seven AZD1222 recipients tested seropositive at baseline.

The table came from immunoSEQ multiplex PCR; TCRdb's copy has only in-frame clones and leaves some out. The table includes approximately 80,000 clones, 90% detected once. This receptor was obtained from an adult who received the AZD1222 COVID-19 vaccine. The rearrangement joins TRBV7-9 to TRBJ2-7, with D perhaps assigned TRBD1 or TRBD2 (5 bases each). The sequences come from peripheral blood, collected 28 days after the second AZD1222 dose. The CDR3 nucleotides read TGTGCCAGCAGCTTAGAGGCGGCCGCTTGGGGGTACGAGCAGTACTTC. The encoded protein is CASSLEAAAWGYEQYF.